The 30 T cell receptor beta chains given below trace back to one sample, sequenced in a study of blood T cell repertoires in COVID-19. Only in-frame clones appear in the TCRdb table, and some are missing; sequencing was by immunoSEQ multiplex PCR. The table shows some 370,000 clones, with 89% occurring only once. Sequencing input: peripheral blood. These receptor sequences come from a man aged 40-50 years with acute or convalescent COVID-19.

Written as DNA, the CDR3 is TGTGCCAGCAGTCGACAGGGGTACGTGATAGATTCACCCCTCCACTTT. Its protein product is CASSRQGYVIDSPLHF. The chain joins TRBV6-6 to TRBJ1-6, with 8 bases fitting TRBD1. The CDR3 runs 16 residues. V gave up 5 bases and J gave up 8 bases; unmatched junction bases: 11. The germline gives CDR1 MNHNY, CDR2 SVGAGI (reference sequence).

The rearrangement links TRBV2 to TRBJ1-2; no firm D call. CDR3 length: 12 amino acids. V was pared by 5 bases and J by 6 bases, with 10 bases between. Germline V lookup: CDR1 SNHLY, CDR2 FYNNEI. DNA for the CDR3: TGTGCCAGCAGTTTCGACAACGATGGCTACACCTTC. Its protein product is CASSFDNDGYTF.

The CDR3 sequence: CASSVVAGGVTDTQYF. CDR3 nucleotide sequence: TGTGCCAGCAGCGTAGTGGCGGGGGGCGTCACAGATACGCAGTATTTT. The chain recombines TRBV9 with TRBJ2-3; 8 bases agree with TRBD2. This CDR3 is 16 amino acids long. Germline loops: CDR1 SGDLS, CDR2 YYNGEE. The junction had 5 bases not matched to a gene; V was cut back by 0 bases and J by 2 bases.

This rearrangement joins TRBV29-1 to TRBJ1-1, with a tentative D call TRBD1 (5 bases). The germline V gene has CDR1 SQVTM and CDR2 ANQGSEA. This CDR3 has 11 amino acids. Trimming shortened V by 3 bases and J by 9 bases, and 11 bases separated the two germline ends. The CDR3 DNA is TGCAGCGTTGATCAGGGTGGAAAAGCTTTCTTT. Encoded protein: CSVDQGGKAFF.

CDR3 bases: TGTGCCAGTAGGATGGGGCAGAACACTGAAGCTTTCTTT. It is translated as CASRMGQNTEAFF. The chain combines TRBV19 with TRBJ1-1; D might be TRBD1 (5 bases). The germline V gene encodes CDR1 LNHDA and CDR2 SQIVND (reference sequence). With 6 bases removed from V and 1 base from J, the gap between germline ends came to 9 bases. The CDR3 runs to 13 residues.

This chain connects TRBV4-1 to TRBJ2-1, with a weak D call TRBD1 (6 bases). The CDR3 contains 13 residues. V lost 1 base, J lost 7 bases, and 8 bases lay in between. CDR1 is MGHRA, CDR2 YSYEKL, per germline. CDR3 coding DNA: TGCGCCAGCAGCCAAGGGCAGGGGAATGAGCAGTTCTTC. This sequence encodes CASSQGQGNEQFF.

This chain uses TRBV19 with TRBJ1-4, with 7 bases aligning to TRBD1. This CDR3 is 14 amino acids long. V lost 3 bases, J lost 2 bases, and 0 bases stayed unmatched. CDR1 and CDR2 from the germline V gene are LNHDA and SQIVND (reference sequence). The CDR3 DNA follows: TGTGCCAGTAGTATCAGGGGGACTAATGAAAAACTGTTTTTT. It yields the protein CASSIRGTNEKLFF.

The rearrangement links TRBV7-9 to TRBJ2-5; 8 bases line up with TRBD1. V shed 4 bases, J shed 6 bases, and the junction held 10 bases outside the gene matches. Germline loops: CDR1 SEHNR, CDR2 FQNEAQ (reference sequence). This CDR3 has 15 residues. In DNA form, the CDR3 reads TGTGCCAGCAGCTATTTTCCCAGGGGGCCCCAGACCCAGTACTTC. It translates to CASSYFPRGPQTQYF.

The chain has TRBV7-9 and TRBJ2-3; TRBD1 matches 10 bases. The CDR3 consists of 14 residues. V trimming: 6 bases; J trimming: 5 bases; junction bases outside the gene matches: 5. The germline CDR1 and CDR2 sequences are SEHNR and FQNEAQ (reference sequence). The CDR3 nucleotides read TGTGCCAGCAGTTACGGACAGGGGGGAGATACGCAGTATTTT. It specifies CASSYGQGGDTQYF.

The CDR3 DNA follows: TGTGCCAGCAGCAAACTTAGGGGCCCTGAGCAGTTCTTC. It encodes CASSKLRGPEQFF. V is TRBV21-1 and J is TRBJ2-1; the D call of TRBD1 is as the table states it, not checked on the DNA. TRBV21-1 is termed a pseudogene. The CDR3 extends over 13 amino acids.

The rearrangement uses TRBV9 and TRBJ1-3; 8 bases are a match to TRBD1. This CDR3 comprises 18 residues. V dropped 3 bases and J dropped 0; count of bases not matched to a gene: 11. CDR1 is SGDLS and CDR2 is YYNGEE in the germline V gene. CDR3 amino acids: CASSARSDRDISGNTIYF. CDR3 nucleotide sequence: TGTGCCAGCAGCGCCCGGTCGGACAGGGACATCTCTGGAAACACCATATATTTT.

V usage is TRBV7-2 and J usage is TRBJ2-3; 12 nucleotides line up with TRBD2. The CDR3 contains 18 residues. CDR1 and CDR2 from the germline V gene are SGHTA and FQGNSA. The ends lost 2 bases at V and 0 bases at J; junction bases unmatched: 6. For the CDR3, the DNA is TGTGCCAGCAGCTTATTCCTAGCGGGGGGGGCCAGCACAGATACGCAGTATTTT. Translation: CASSLFLAGGASTDTQYF.

This clone was counted once. V and J are TRBV7-2 and TRBJ2-7, with 16 bases fitting TRBD2. V shed 6 bases, J shed 2 bases, and the junction held 4 bases outside the gene matches. The CDR3 consists of 16 residues. Germline CDR1 SGHTA, CDR2 FQGNSA. The DNA of the CDR3 is TGTGCCAGCAGTATGGGACTAGCGGGGGGGCCCTACGAGCAGTACTTC. It yields the protein CASSMGLAGGPYEQYF.

The rearrangement uses TRBV11-2 and TRBJ2-5; D is perhaps TRBD2 (5 bases). Germline V gene sequence: CDR1 SGHAT, CDR2 FQNNGV. The germline V and J ends were trimmed by 4 bases and 3 bases, with 12 bases remaining between them. There are 14 residues in the CDR3. The CDR3 nucleotides are TGTGCCAGCAGCTCACCCGGGATAGAAGAGACCCAGTACTTC. This encodes CASSSPGIEETQYF.

V is TRBV7-9 and J is TRBJ2-5; D perhaps matches TRBD2 (5 bases). CDR3 length: 14 residues. Germline CDR1 and CDR2: SEHNR and FQNEAQ (reference sequence). With 5 bases removed from V and 5 bases from J, the gap between germline ends came to 15 bases. The CDR3 spells CASSKTGGGETQYF. The CDR3 DNA sequence: TGTGCCAGCAGCAAAACCGGAGGAGGTGAGACCCAGTACTTC.

The V call is TRBV11-3, the J call TRBJ2-5; a weak D match, TRBD1 (5 bases). CDR1 SGHNT and CDR2 YENEEA come from the germline V gene. This CDR3 comprises 13 residues. V was cut by 5 bases and J by 5 bases, with 12 bases left in between. This chain's CDR3 is CASSLFQGETQYF. For the CDR3, the DNA is TGTGCCAGCAGCCTCTTTCAGGGTGAGACCCAGTACTTC. The whole variable domain, remainder taken from reference TRBV11-3 and TRBJ2-5, is EAGVVQSPRYKIIEKKQPVAFWCNPISGHNTLYWYLQNLGQGPELLIRYENEEAVDDSQLPKDRFSAERLKGVDSTLKIQPAELGDSAVYLCASSLFQGETQYFGPGTRLLVL.

This chain links TRBV6-5 with TRBJ1-5, with D maybe TRBD1 (5 bases). V was pared by 8 bases and J by 8 bases, with 22 bases between. This CDR3 region has 15 residues. Germline CDR1 MNHEY, CDR2 SVGAGI. The CDR3 is CASGPSGAELKPQHF. CDR3 nucleotides: TGTGCCAGCGGACCCAGCGGGGCTGAACTAAAGCCCCAGCATTTT.

The chain employs TRBV12-3 or TRBV12-4 and TRBJ1-3; D call uncertain. The CDR3 sequence is 13 residues long. The V and J ends lost 5 bases and 0 bases respectively, with 5 bases between them. CDR3 amino acids: CASSESSGNTIYF. The CDR3 bases are TGTGCCAGCAGTGAGAGCTCTGGAAACACCATATATTTT.

The V and J genes are TRBV5-8 and TRBJ1-1, with D unclear. V dropped 1 base and J dropped 4 bases, with 11 bases sitting between them. The germline V gene has CDR1 SGHTS and CDR2 YDEGEE. The CDR3 is 14 amino acids. As DNA, the CDR3 is TGTGCCAGCAGCTTGACAGCTCGGGGCACTGAAGCTTTCTTT. This codes for CASSLTARGTEAFF.

This chain connects TRBV21-1 to TRBJ2-2; the listed D gene, TRBD1, was not tested against the DNA. TRBV21-1 is listed as a pseudogene. This CDR3 is built from 16 residues. The CDR3 DNA reads TGTGCCAGCAGCAAAGCTTACAGGGCTTCCACCGGGGAGCTGTTTTTT. Its protein product is CASSKAYRASTGELFF.

The chain carries TRBV5-8 and TRBJ2-3, with D tentatively TRBD2 (6 bases). Germline V lookup: CDR1 SGHTS, CDR2 YDEGEE. The CDR3 covers 16 residues. The V gene lost 4 bases and the J gene lost 1 base, with 16 bases spanning the gap. The CDR3 DNA reads as TGTGCCAGCAGCAAGGTGTATGGCGGGGGCACAGATACGCAGTATTTT. As protein: CASSKVYGGGTDTQYF.

Points on this clone: The same CDR3 arises from other DNA sequences in this sample as well. The chain is built from TRBV9 and TRBJ1-1, with D perhaps matching TRBD1 (5 bases). CDR1 SGDLS and CDR2 YYNGEE come from the germline V gene. There are 14 residues in the CDR3. V lost 0 bases and J lost 3, with 9 bases in between. The CDR3 DNA reads TGTGCCAGCAGCGTAGACGGGGGTTACACTGAAGCTTTCTTT. Translation gives CASSVDGGYTEAFF.

V and J are TRBV6-1 and TRBJ1-4; D gene uncertain. Trimming shortened V by 3 bases and J by 13 bases, and 18 bases separated the two germline ends. The germline V gene encodes CDR1 MNHNS and CDR2 SASEGT. There are 14 residues in the CDR3. The CDR3 spells CASSDFEPGFRLFF. CDR3 coding DNA: TGTGCCAGCAGTGATTTTGAACCGGGTTTTAGACTGTTTTTT.

The V gene is TRBV5-1, the J gene TRBJ2-5; perhaps TRBD2 as D (5 bases). Between the trimmed V and J ends, which lost 0 bases and 0 bases, there was a span of 9 bases. The germline V gene encodes CDR1 SGHRS and CDR2 YFSETQ. The CDR3 sequence is 15 residues long. Written as DNA, the CDR3 is TGCGCCAGCAGCTTGGACCCGAGGGACCAAGAGACCCAGTACTTC. It codes for CASSLDPRDQETQYF.

The CDR3 DNA reads TGTGCCTGGAGTCCCCTCCCCAAAAACATTCAGTACTTC. Its translation: CAWSPLPKNIQYF. The chain employs TRBV30 and TRBJ2-4; D remains unclear. V shed 2 bases and J shed 2 bases, with 7 bases lying between them. The germline V gene has CDR1 GTSNPN and CDR2 SVGIG (reference sequence). There are 13 residues in the CDR3. The variable domain in full, completed from reference TRBV30 and TRBJ2-4, reads SQTIHQWPATLVQPVGSPLSLECTVEGTSNPNLYWYRQAAGRGLQLLFYSVGIGQISSEVPQNLSASRPQDRQFILSSKKLLLSDSGFYLCAWSPLPKNIQYFGAGTRLSVL.

This chain links TRBV19 with TRBJ2-5; 14 nucleotides align to TRBD2. This CDR3 comprises 15 residues. Trimming at V came to 6 bases and at J to 5 bases, leaving 5 bases not matched to a gene. CDR1 LNHDA and CDR2 SQIVND come from the germline V gene (reference sequence). CDR3 sequence (DNA): TGTGCCAGTAGAGGACTAGCGGGAGGTGGCGAGACCCAGTACTTC. As protein: CASRGLAGGGETQYF. Full variable domain (missing parts from reference TRBV19 and TRBJ2-5): DGGITQSPKYLFRKEGQNVTLSCEQNLNHDAMYWYRQDPGQGLRLIYYSQIVNDFQKGDIAEGYSVSREKKESFPLTVTSAQKNPTAFYLCASRGLAGGGETQYFGPGTRLLVL.

V gene TRBV30 combines with J gene TRBJ2-2; 9 bases are shared with TRBD2. Germline trimming cut 6 bases from V and 2 bases from J; bases unmatched to any gene: 10. In germline, CDR1 is GTSNPN, CDR2 SVGIG (reference sequence). The CDR3 loop spans 16 amino acids. CDR3 protein: CACLTLAGPNTGELFF. The CDR3 DNA reads TGTGCCTGTCTTACCCTAGCGGGACCTAACACCGGGGAGCTGTTTTTT.

J is TRBJ2-5 and V is TRBV24-1; D may be TRBD2 (5 bases). This CDR3 contains 14 residues. The germline CDR1 and CDR2 sequences are KGHDR and SFDVKD. Trimming stripped 2 bases from V and 5 bases from J, with 11 bases between. The CDR3: CATSDSRGLETQYF. The CDR3 DNA sequence: TGTGCCACCAGTGATTCAAGAGGGTTGGAGACCCAGTACTTC.

This clone was detected only a few times. The rearrangement uses TRBV27 and TRBJ1-2; D is ambiguous. V was clipped by 2 bases and J by 8 bases, with 18 bases between them. CDR3 length equals 15 residues. Germline V CDR1 and CDR2: MNHEY, SMNVEV (reference sequence). This CDR3 is CASSLRSASGRGYTF. The CDR3, as DNA: TGTGCCAGCAGTTTACGGTCGGCTTCGGGGAGGGGCTACACCTTC.

The gene calls are TRBV28 and TRBJ2-7; maybe TRBD2 (5 bases). CDR3 size: 15 residues. Germline lookup yields CDR1 MDHEN and CDR2 SYDVKM. V was trimmed by 3 bases and J by 3 bases, leaving 15 bases between them. CDR3 DNA: TGTGCCAGCAGTTTCGACCTGGACGGGATCTACGAGCAGTACTTC. This encodes CASSFDLDGIYEQYF.